Presented here are 32 T cell receptor beta chains from one specimen sequenced in a study of cytomegalovirus exposure and HLA in healthy donors. The study ran its PCR with 60 Vbeta and 13 Jbeta primers. Some clones are missing from TCRdb's copy, which holds only in-frame ones; the method was immunoSEQ multiplex PCR. The sample shows 100,000 to 120,000 clones, 76% of them seen only once. Sequencing was done on a sample of PBMCs. These receptors were obtained from a man between 25 and 39 years old in good health and CMV-seropositive.

This clone was detected only a few times. This sequence joins TRBV19 and TRBJ2-7; tentatively, D is TRBD2 (6 bases). V lost 5 bases and J 5 bases, leaving 7 bases between the germline ends. Looked up from germline, CDR1 is LNHDA and CDR2 is SQIVND (reference sequence). This CDR3 has 11 amino acids. The CDR3 DNA is TGTGCCAGTAGTTCGGGGGACGAGCAGTACTTC. It codes for CASSSGDEQYF.

The count of this clone is one. The chain couples TRBV6-5 to TRBJ2-5; a weak D match, TRBD2 (5 bases). The V end lost 5 bases, the J end lost 6 bases, and 13 bases lay between the germline ends. CDR1 is MNHEY and CDR2 is SVGAGI in the germline V gene. The length of the CDR3 is 13 residues. The CDR3 DNA sequence: TGTGCCAGCAGTGTCCTCCTAGCCCAGACCCAGTACTTC. Translated, it gives CASSVLLAQTQYF.

This chain links TRBV6-6 with TRBJ1-5, with D possibly TRBD1 on 6 matching bases. Trimming removed 10 bases from V and 4 bases from J, with 17 bases in between. The CDR3 contains 14 residues. The V gene's germline CDR1 is MNHNY and CDR2 SVGAGI (reference sequence). The CDR3 nucleotides read TGTGCCACCACCGGACAGTTGGGAAATCAGCCCCAGCATTTT. Residues: CATTGQLGNQPQHF.

CDR3 sequence reads: CASSYSFVGEGDGYTF. The CDR3 DNA is TGTGCCAGCAGTTACTCTTTTGTAGGGGAGGGGGATGGCTACACCTTC. The rearrangement links TRBV6-5 to TRBJ1-2; tentative D call: TRBD1 (6 bases). The length of the CDR3 is 16 residues. The V gene's germline CDR1 is MNHEY and CDR2 SVGAGI. V lost 0 bases and J lost 6, with 17 bases in between.

This clone was counted only a few times. The chain couples TRBV11-2 to TRBJ1-4; TRBD1 matches at 7 bases. J was trimmed by 3 bases and V by 0 bases; bases with no gene match: 4. The CDR3 has 16 amino acids. Germline CDR1 reads SGHAT; CDR2 reads FQNNGV. The CDR3 nucleotides read TGTGCCAGCAGCTTAGATCTCGACAGGGCTAATGAAAAACTGTTTTTT. It is translated as CASSLDLDRANEKLFF.

V is TRBV7-9 and J is TRBJ2-1; tentatively, D is TRBD2 (6 bases). Trimming removed 4 bases at V and 3 bases at J, with 16 bases between. Germline V lookup: CDR1 SEHNR, CDR2 FQNEAQ (reference sequence). This CDR3 is built from 16 residues. CDR3 sequence (DNA): TGTGCCAGCAGCTCTAGACTAGGTCCTGTCTACAATGAGCAGTTCTTC. Its protein is CASSSRLGPVYNEQFF.

The chain carries TRBV10-1 and TRBJ2-7; D remains ambiguous. Trimming left V 0 bases short and J 5 bases short, with 8 bases between. CDR3 length: 13 residues. Germline V gene data show CDR1 as WNHNN and CDR2 as SYGVQD (reference sequence). The CDR3 bases are TGCGCCAGCAGTGAGTCTCAGCAGGACGAGCAGTACTTC. This encodes CASSESQQDEQYF.

This chain connects TRBV30 to TRBJ2-1; 9 nucleotides line up with TRBD2. J lost 4 bases, V lost 4 bases, and 8 bases had no gene match. Germline CDR1 and CDR2: GTSNPN and SVGIG (reference sequence). The CDR3 runs to 15 residues. CDR3 nucleotides: TGTGCCTGGAACCTCATGGCGGGGGGGTACAATGAGCAGTTCTTC. It specifies CAWNLMAGGYNEQFF.

The chain has TRBV6-5 and TRBJ2-7; a possible D gene is TRBD1 (5 bases). This CDR3 contains 11 residues. V dropped 6 bases and J dropped 2 bases, with 5 bases sitting between them. Germline V gene sequence: CDR1 MNHEY, CDR2 SVGAGI. This CDR3 reads CASRDTYEQYF. The CDR3 region has the DNA TGTGCCAGCAGGGACACCTACGAGCAGTACTTC.

The chain employs TRBV25-1 and TRBJ2-2; possibly TRBD1 for D (6 bases). The CDR3 has 16 amino acids. Trimming took 2 bases from V and 6 from J, leaving 16 bases between them. CDR1 is MGHDK and CDR2 is SYGVNS in the germline V gene. The CDR3 sequence: CASSEGGSPRAGELFF. CDR3 DNA sequence: TGTGCCAGCAGTGAAGGGGGCAGCCCTAGGGCCGGGGAGCTGTTTTTT. Complete variable domain (other parts from reference TRBV25-1 and TRBJ2-2): EADIYQTPRYLVIGTGKKITLECSQTMGHDKMYWYQQDPGMELHLIHYSYGVNSTEKGDLSSESTVSRIRTEHFPLTLESARPSHTSQYLCASSEGGSPRAGELFFGEGSRLTVL.

V and J are TRBV7-9 and TRBJ1-1, with TRBD1 as a possible D gene (6 bases). Germline loops: CDR1 SEHNR, CDR2 FQNEAQ (reference sequence). V gave up 5 bases and J gave up 0 bases, with 13 bases separating them. The CDR3 loop spans 15 amino acids. The CDR3 region is CASSLMTGMNTEAFF. For the CDR3, the DNA is TGTGCCAGCAGCCTCATGACAGGCATGAACACTGAAGCTTTCTTT.

This chain connects TRBV13 to TRBJ2-5, with 11 bases that match TRBD2. The J call is doubtful: the DNA matches TRBJ2-7 better. This CDR3 spans 15 amino acids. Germline V gene lookup returns CDR1 PRHDT and CDR2 FYEKMQ (reference sequence). CDR3 bases: TGTGCCAGCAGCTTAACTAGCGGGGGAATTGACGAGCAGTACTTC. It is translated as CASSLTSGGIDEQYF.

The count of this clone is one. This chain joins TRBV29-1 and TRBJ1-2, with no clear D. CDR1 is SQVTM and CDR2 is ANQGSEA in the germline V gene. V was cut by 6 bases and J by 2 bases, with 10 bases left in between. The CDR3 has 12 residues. In DNA form, the CDR3 reads TGCAGCGTCCGGGAGCCCAACTATGGCTACACCTTC. This encodes CSVREPNYGYTF.

The CDR3, as DNA: TGTGCCTGGAGTGTAGGCGGGACAGGGGGGGCGAAACTGTTTTTT. Its protein is CAWSVGGTGGAKLFF. The J gene is TRBJ1-4, the V gene TRBV30, with 11 bases fitting TRBD1. The trim removed 0 bases at V and 11 bases at J, leaving 8 bases unmatched. Germline lookup yields CDR1 GTSNPN and CDR2 SVGIG (reference sequence). This CDR3 contains 15 residues.

This chain uses TRBV13 with TRBJ1-1; 9 nucleotides align to TRBD1. The CDR3 totals 14 residues. Germline V gene lookup returns CDR1 PRHDT and CDR2 FYEKMQ (reference sequence). Losses at the gene ends were 4 bases for V and 11 bases for J; bases not matched to a gene: 11. CDR3 nucleotides: TGTGCCAGCAGCTGGGGACAGGGATTAGCGGGGGCTTTCTTT. Amino acid sequence: CASSWGQGLAGAFF.

The CDR3 DNA follows: TGTGCCAGCAGTTTATCAGCGGGGAGGCTGAGCTCCTATAATTCACCCCTCCACTTT. Its translation is CASSLSAGRLSSYNSPLHF. This sequence joins TRBV27 and TRBJ1-6; D call uncertain. Germline V CDR1 and CDR2: MNHEY, SMNVEV (reference sequence). The CDR3 covers 19 residues. Trimming removed 0 bases at V and 0 bases at J, with 15 bases between.

This chain connects TRBV19 to TRBJ2-1, with D possibly being TRBD2 (5 bases). CDR3 size: 14 residues. Trimming took 3 bases from V and 5 from J, leaving 11 bases between them. CDR1 is LNHDA and CDR2 is SQIVND in the germline V gene (reference sequence). CDR3 amino acids: CASSIRGGHNEQFF. The DNA of the CDR3 is TGTGCCAGTAGTATTCGAGGAGGCCACAATGAGCAGTTCTTC.

This chain links TRBV15 with TRBJ2-5; 15 bases fit TRBD2. CDR3 length: 16 amino acids. V lost 1 base to trimming and J lost 3 bases; unmatched junction nucleotides: 0. The germline V gene has CDR1 LNHNV and CDR2 YYDKDF (reference sequence). The CDR3 loop is CATSRGTSGGEETQYF. CDR3 nucleotides: TGTGCCACCAGCAGAGGGACTAGCGGGGGGGAAGAGACCCAGTACTTC.

V and J are TRBV5-1 and TRBJ2-5, with 7 bases aligning to TRBD2. Germline CDR1 SGHRS, CDR2 YFSETQ. V lost 0 bases and J lost 2; bases outside the gene matches: 1. The CDR3 is 14 residues long. CDR3 nucleotides: TGCGCCAGCAGCTTGGGGCGGGGGCAAGAGACCCAGTACTTC. It encodes CASSLGRGQETQYF.

The chain combines TRBV9 with TRBJ2-1; 12 nucleotides line up with TRBD2. The J segment lost 3 bases and the V segment lost 4 bases, leaving 5 bases of the junction unmatched. Germline CDR1 SGDLS, CDR2 YYNGEE. This CDR3 has 16 amino acids. The CDR3 spells CASSPPSGGVYNEQFF. CDR3 nucleotide sequence: TGTGCCAGCAGCCCCCCTAGCGGGGGGGTCTACAATGAGCAGTTCTTC.

This chain joins TRBV7-9 and TRBJ1-4, with D perhaps TRBD1 (5 bases). In germline, CDR1 is SEHNR, CDR2 FQNEAQ (reference sequence). Trimming left V 5 bases short and J 4 bases short, with 11 bases between. CDR3 size: 14 residues. The chain's CDR3 is CASSRQGNNEKLFF. The DNA for the CDR3 is TGTGCCAGCAGCCGGCAGGGTAATAATGAAAAACTGTTTTTT.

The chain links TRBV30 to TRBJ2-7; 10 bases agree with TRBD1. Germline V gene data show CDR1 as GTSNPN and CDR2 as SVGIG (reference sequence). This CDR3 spans 13 amino acids. Losses at the gene ends were 5 bases for V and 4 bases for J; bases not matched to a gene: 5. The DNA of the CDR3 is TGTGCCTGGGCCTCGGGACAGGGGTACGAGCAGTACTTC. Protein sequence: CAWASGQGYEQYF.

The chain carries TRBV27 and TRBJ2-3, with 15 bases fitting TRBD2. The CDR3 extends over 16 amino acids. Unmatched junction bases numbered 5, after V lost 5 bases and J lost 5 bases. Germline V gene data show CDR1 as MNHEY and CDR2 as SMNVEV (reference sequence). DNA of the CDR3: TGTGCCAGCAGTGGACTAGCGGGGGGGCTACGAGATACGCAGTATTTT. Amino acid sequence: CASSGLAGGLRDTQYF.

The V gene is TRBV7-6, the J gene TRBJ2-3, with 8 nucleotides matching TRBD2. The V gene's germline CDR1 is SGHVS and CDR2 FNYEAQ. V dropped 4 bases and J dropped 2; count of bases not matched to a gene: 11. This CDR3 contains 17 residues. The CDR3 DNA sequence: TGTGCCAGCAGCTCCGGGTCAGGACTAGCTGACACAGATACGCAGTATTTT. This codes for CASSSGSGLADTDTQYF.

The chain employs TRBV18 and TRBJ1-5; weak D call: TRBD1 (5 bases). Looked up from germline, CDR1 is KGHSH and CDR2 is LQKENI. This CDR3 is built from 13 residues. Trimming removed 3 bases at V and 5 bases at J, with 8 bases between. The DNA of the CDR3 is TGTGCCAGCTCACCCAGGGAGGATCAGCCCCAGCATTTT. Its translation is CASSPREDQPQHF.

The chain links TRBV28 to TRBJ2-5, with D maybe TRBD2 (7 bases). Deletions cut 2 bases from V and 4 bases from J, with 14 bases between. Germline V gene sequence: CDR1 MDHEN, CDR2 SYDVKM. The CDR3 runs 15 residues. The CDR3 bases are TGTGCCAGCAGTTTAGCCTTGGGAGGGGGAGAGACCCAGTACTTC. This translates into CASSLALGGGETQYF.

The chain combines TRBV10-3 with TRBJ1-1; a possible D gene is TRBD1 (5 bases). Germline CDR1 and CDR2: ENHRY and SYGVKD. The CDR3 contains 14 residues. V was cut by 4 bases and J by 1 base, with 10 bases left in between. The CDR3 reads CAISVDRGNTEAFF. CDR3 coding DNA: TGTGCCATCAGTGTAGACAGAGGGAACACTGAAGCTTTCTTT.

V and J are TRBV19 and TRBJ2-3, with TRBD2 identical over 7 bases. This CDR3 contains 15 residues. V lost 3 bases, J lost 4 bases, and 7 bases stayed unmatched. Germline CDR1 and CDR2: LNHDA and SQIVND (reference sequence). The CDR3 loop is CASSMVGGRSDTQYF. The CDR3 DNA is TGTGCCAGTAGTATGGTGGGGGGGAGGTCAGATACGCAGTATTTT.

The CDR3 DNA is TGCAGCGTAACCACGACAGGTTTGAACACTGAAGCTTTCTTT. Translation gives CSVTTTGLNTEAFF. V usage is TRBV29-1 and J usage is TRBJ1-1; perhaps TRBD1 as D (6 bases). Germline loops: CDR1 SQVTM, CDR2 ANQGSEA. The CDR3 has 14 residues. V lost 6 bases and J lost 0, with 14 bases in between.

This clone appeared a few times. This chain joins TRBV9 and TRBJ2-5; TRBD2 matches at 8 bases. The CDR3 spans 15 residues. Unmatched junction bases numbered 4, after V lost 2 bases and J lost 1 base. From germline, CDR1 is SGDLS and CDR2 YYNGEE. CDR3 loop: CASSVQSGGQETQYF. DNA for the CDR3: TGTGCCAGCAGCGTTCAAAGCGGGGGCCAAGAGACCCAGTACTTC.

This chain connects TRBV6-5 to TRBJ2-7; D unclear. Germline V lookup: CDR1 MNHEY, CDR2 SVGAGI. V lost 4 bases and J 5 bases, leaving 18 bases between the germline ends. This CDR3 spans 15 amino acids. CDR3 loop: CASSFYPGRGNEQYF. CDR3 nucleotide sequence: TGTGCCAGCAGTTTTTATCCGGGTCGCGGCAACGAGCAGTACTTC.

CDR3: CASKGVATNEKLFF. For the CDR3, the DNA is TGTGCCAGCAAGGGGGTTGCAACTAATGAAAAACTGTTTTTT. The V gene is TRBV27, the J gene TRBJ1-4, with D maybe TRBD1 (6 bases). The CDR3 loop spans 14 amino acids. V lost 7 bases, J lost 0 bases, and 9 bases lay in between. Germline assignment: CDR1 MNHEY and CDR2 SMNVEV (reference sequence).